This TCR beta chain was documented in a study of T-cell reconstitution after alpha-beta-depleted transplantation in children. The CDR3 is made up of 15 amino acids. CDR1 is LGHNA, CDR2 YNFKEQ, per germline. V gave up 0 bases and J gave up 3 bases, with 12 bases separating them. Using unique molecular identifiers, the investigators prepared the TCRbeta library. TCRdb recomputed calls from the PCR reads with MiXCR, one row per CDR3 protein. The sample consists of about 92,000 distinct CDR3 sequences, over 9% of them appearing once. This clonotype was seen ten or more times. The chain links TRBV4-2 to TRBJ2-7, with D possibly matching TRBD2 (5 bases). The TCR was taken from a human donor who donated a stem cell graft to a child with inherited bone marrow failure. Sequencing was performed on PBMCs from the stem cell graft donor, taken from the stem cell graft. The CDR3 loop is CASSQDRTPYYEQYF. The CDR3 DNA is TGTGCCAGCAGCCAAGATCGGACTCCCTACTACGAGCAGTACTTC.